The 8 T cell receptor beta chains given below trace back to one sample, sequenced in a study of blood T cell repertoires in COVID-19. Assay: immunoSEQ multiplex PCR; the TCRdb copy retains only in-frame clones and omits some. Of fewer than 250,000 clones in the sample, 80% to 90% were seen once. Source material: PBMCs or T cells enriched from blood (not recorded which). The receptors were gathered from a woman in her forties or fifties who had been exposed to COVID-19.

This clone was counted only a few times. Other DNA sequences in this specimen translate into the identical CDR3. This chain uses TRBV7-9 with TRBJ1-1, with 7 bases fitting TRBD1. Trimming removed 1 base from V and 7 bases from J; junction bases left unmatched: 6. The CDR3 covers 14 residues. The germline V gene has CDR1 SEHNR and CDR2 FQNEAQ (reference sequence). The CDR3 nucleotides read TGTGCCAGCAGCTTAGGGGGGACAGCTATTGAAGCTTTCTTT. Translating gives CASSLGGTAIEAFF.

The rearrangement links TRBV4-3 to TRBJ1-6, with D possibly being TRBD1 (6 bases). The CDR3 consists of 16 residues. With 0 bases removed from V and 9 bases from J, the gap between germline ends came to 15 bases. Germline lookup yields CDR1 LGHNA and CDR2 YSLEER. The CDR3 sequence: CASSQDNRDTGSPLHF. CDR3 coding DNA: TGCGCCAGCAGCCAAGATAATAGGGACACGGGTTCACCCCTCCACTTT.

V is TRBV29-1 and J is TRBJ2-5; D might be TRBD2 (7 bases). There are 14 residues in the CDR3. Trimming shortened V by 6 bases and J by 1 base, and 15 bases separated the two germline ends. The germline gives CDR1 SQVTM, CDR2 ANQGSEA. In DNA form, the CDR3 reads TGCAGCGTCTTACAGGGAGGGGCCCAAGAGACCCAGTACTTC. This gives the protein CSVLQGGAQETQYF.

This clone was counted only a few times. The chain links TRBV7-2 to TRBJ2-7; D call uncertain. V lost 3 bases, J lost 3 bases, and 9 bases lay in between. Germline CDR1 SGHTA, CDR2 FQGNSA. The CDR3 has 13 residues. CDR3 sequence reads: CASSFEVYYEQYF. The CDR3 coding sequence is TGTGCCAGCAGCTTTGAGGTTTACTACGAGCAGTACTTC.

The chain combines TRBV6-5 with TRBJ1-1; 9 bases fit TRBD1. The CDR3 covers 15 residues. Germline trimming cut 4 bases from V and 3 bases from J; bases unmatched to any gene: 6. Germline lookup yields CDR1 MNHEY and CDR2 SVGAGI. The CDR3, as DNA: TGTGCCAGCAGTTTCGGGACAGGGAGGGACACTGAAGCTTTCTTT. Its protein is CASSFGTGRDTEAFF.

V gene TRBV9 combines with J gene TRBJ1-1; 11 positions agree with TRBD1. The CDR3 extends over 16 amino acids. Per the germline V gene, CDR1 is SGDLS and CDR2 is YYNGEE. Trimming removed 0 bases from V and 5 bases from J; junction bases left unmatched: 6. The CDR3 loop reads CASSVGTGGAGTEAFF. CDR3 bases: TGTGCCAGCAGCGTAGGGACAGGGGGCGCGGGGACTGAAGCTTTCTTT.

CDR3 region: CASSHGETQYF. The CDR3 DNA reads as TGTGCCAGCAGTCACGGGGAGACCCAGTACTTC. The chain combines TRBV6-5 with TRBJ2-5; D gene uncertain. The CDR3 length is 11 residues. The germline V gene has CDR1 MNHEY and CDR2 SVGAGI. Trimming took 5 bases from V and 5 from J, leaving 6 bases between them.

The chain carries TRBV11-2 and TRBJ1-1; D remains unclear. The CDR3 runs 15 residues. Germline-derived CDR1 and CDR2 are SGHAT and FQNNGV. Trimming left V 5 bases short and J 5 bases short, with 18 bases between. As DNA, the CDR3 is TGTGCCAGCAGCCGGGGAGAGGGTAAGGTTACTGAAGCTTTCTTT. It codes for CASSRGEGKVTEAFF.